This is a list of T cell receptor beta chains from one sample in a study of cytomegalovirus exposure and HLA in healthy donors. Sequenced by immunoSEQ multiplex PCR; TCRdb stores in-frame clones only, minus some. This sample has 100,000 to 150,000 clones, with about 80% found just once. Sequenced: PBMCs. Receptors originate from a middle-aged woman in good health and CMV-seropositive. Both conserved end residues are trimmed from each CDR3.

ASSRGRDDWAGELF	TRBJ2-2	TRBV23-1
ASSKGGGSYNEQF	TRBJ2-1	TRBV5-1
ASSQRVYEQY	TRBJ2-7	TRBV6-6
ASSFGTLNTEAF	TRBJ1-1	TRBV5-1
ASSRLAGEQY	TRBJ2-7	TRBV6-6
ASSLQGYEQY	TRBJ2-7	TRBV11-2
ASSAGLAGGADTQY	TRBJ2-3	TRBV5-1
ASSPMSNQPQH	TRBJ1-5	TRBV2
ASPGGVGGTEAF	TRBJ1-1	TRBV7-9
ASSARTSGSKNIQY	TRBJ2-4	TRBV27
ASSLTTGDPRKAF	TRBJ1-1	TRBV27
ASSTGTAYGYT	TRBJ1-2	TRBV18
ASSLPTRGGGTDTQY	TRBJ2-3	TRBV7-9
ASSRDSQYGYT	TRBJ1-2	TRBV6-6
ASNGAVNTEAF	TRBJ1-1	TRBV19
ASSFYSYNEQF	TRBJ2-1	TRBV28
ASSQDSSGANVLT	TRBJ2-6	TRBV28
ASSLSRGDYNEQF	TRBJ2-1	TRBV27
SSQGADTEAF	TRBJ1-1	TRBV29-1
ASSETGYNEKLF	TRBJ1-4	TRBV2
ASSEAGHNNQPQH	TRBJ1-5	TRBV6-1
ASSRRGAIEQF	TRBJ2-1	TRBV27
ASSTESGRNYGYT	TRBJ1-2	TRBV5-1
ASRSDWGGIDYEQY	TRBJ2-7	TRBV27
AWGQGQGEQF	TRBJ2-1	TRBV30
ASSLGPGQELY	TRBJ2-3	TRBV7-9
ARSLGTRIDIQY	TRBJ2-4	TRBV5-3
ASSLSSGRTREQY	TRBJ2-7	TRBV28
ASSLGLAGTGELF	TRBJ2-2	TRBV7-2
ASSWRDSSYEQY	TRBJ2-7	TRBV5-5
ASREDDRVNEQY	TRBJ2-7	TRBV6-6
ASNPQTGGDNEKLF	TRBJ1-4	TRBV19
ASSSHFQGTSGPRRADTQY	TRBJ2-3	TRBV27
ASSIKFRQAPNYGYT	TRBJ1-2	TRBV19
AMRETVGELF	TRBJ2-2	TRBV6-1
ASSLRSFEEPQH	TRBJ1-5	TRBV7-6
ATRTGGGLNTEAF	TRBJ1-1	TRBV27
ASSQPGTAKGIHYEQY	TRBJ2-7	TRBV23-1
ASSKALSSRQY	TRBJ2-7	TRBV21-1
ASSFSRADEKLF	TRBJ1-4	TRBV27
ATSRLETGKPYEQY	-	TRBV15
ASSTPRGEAGGDYEQY	TRBJ2-7	TRBV9
ASSRRDRGLISNTQY	TRBJ2-3	TRBV27
ASSKIQGLNGYT	TRBJ1-2	TRBV28
ASSLSGGAGPPTYEQY	TRBJ2-7	TRBV28
ASSFRRNTEAF	TRBJ1-1	TRBV28
ASSFLRTGGPDTQY	TRBJ2-3	TRBV28
ASHLYGYT	TRBJ1-2	TRBV21-1
ASSLPGTDYGYT	TRBJ1-2	TRBV28